This T cell receptor beta chain came from a study of blood T cell repertoires in COVID-19. About the study: Both acute and convalescent COVID-19 samples were obtained from the United States, Italy and Spain. Sample material is recorded as cDNA or gDNA derived from T cells, B-cell-depleted T cells, or PBMCs.

This clone was observed a single time. The CDR3 consists of 14 residues. CDR1 and CDR2 (germline): MNHEY, SVGAGI. Losses at the gene ends were 5 bases for V and 5 bases for J; bases not matched to a gene: 8. Method: immunoSEQ multiplex PCR; TCRdb's copy keeps in-frame clones and lacks some. This sample has some 140,000 clones, with approximately 85% found just once. The V call is TRBV6-5, the J call TRBJ1-1; 7 nucleotides agree with TRBD1. The sequenced sample was peripheral blood. The sequence was obtained from a human donor in a cohort sampled during active COVID-19. This CDR3 is CASSPRGGATEAFF. The CDR3 DNA is TGTGCCAGCAGTCCCCGAGGGGGCGCAACTGAAGCTTTCTTT.